These 27 T cell receptor beta chains originate from one sample sequenced in a study of T cells in Graves' hyperthyroidism and ophthalmopathy. TCR beta CDR3 regions were amplified from RNA. The TCR CDR3 first-round RT-PCR relied on the HTBI primer set. TCRdb reanalysed the multiplex PCR reads using MiXCR and keeps one entry per CDR3 protein. The data contain roughly 280,000 distinct CDR3 sequences, roughly 22% of them seen just once; the ten biggest clones take up roughly 60%. Sequencing input: blood. The receptor set was obtained from a young man with Graves' ophthalmopathy.

This clonotype was counted only a few times. The chain is built from TRBV9 and TRBJ2-7, with a tentative D call TRBD1 (6 bases). Trimming cost V 4 bases and J 2 bases, with 13 bases left between them. The CDR3 extends over 14 amino acids. Germline V CDR1 and CDR2: SGDLS, YYNGEE. The CDR3 DNA reads TGTGCCAGCAGCCCGAGTACAGGGACCTACGAGCAGTACTTC. This sequence encodes CASSPSTGTYEQYF.

This clonotype has only one observation. The chain has TRBV4-1 and TRBJ2-2, with D perhaps TRBD2 (6 bases). Germline loops: CDR1 MGHRA, CDR2 YSYEKL. V was cut by 0 bases and J by 1 base, with 15 bases left in between. CDR3 size: 18 residues. The DNA for the CDR3 is TGCGCCAGCAGCCAAGAATCCCCGACAGCGGGGAACACCGGGGAGCTGTTTTTT. Encoded protein: CASSQESPTAGNTGELFF.

The genes are TRBV6-1 and TRBJ1-1; D remains ambiguous. V lost 1 base and J 10 bases, leaving 13 bases between the germline ends. The CDR3 length is 13 residues. Looked up from germline, CDR1 is MNHNS and CDR2 is SASEGT. The CDR3 spells CASSEVGIQGAFF. The DNA of the CDR3 is TGTGCCAGCAGTGAAGTGGGGATCCAAGGAGCTTTCTTT.

V and J are TRBV24-1 and TRBJ2-1, with a possible D match to TRBD2 (6 bases). Germline CDR1 KGHDR, CDR2 SFDVKD. This CDR3 has 20 residues. V dropped 2 bases and J dropped 4 bases, with 26 bases sitting between them. CDR3 coding DNA: TGTGCCACCAGTGATTCGAAGTTGGGCGGGACGGGTCCCCTGTACAATGAGCAGTTCTTC. It encodes CATSDSKLGGTGPLYNEQFF.

This rearrangement joins TRBV9 to TRBJ2-7; 15 bases fit TRBD2. The CDR3 spans 16 residues. CDR1 SGDLS and CDR2 YYNGEE come from the germline V gene. Unmatched junction bases numbered 5, after V lost 4 bases and J lost 3 bases. The CDR3 nucleotides read TGTGCCAGCAGCTTAGGACTAGCGGGAGGGTTCTACGAGCAGTACTTC. This encodes CASSLGLAGGFYEQYF.

The rearrangement joins TRBV6-1 to TRBJ1-1; D not resolved. V was trimmed by 5 bases and J by 12 bases, leaving 19 bases between them. In germline, CDR1 is MNHNS, CDR2 SASEGT. The CDR3 length is 13 residues. The CDR3 DNA reads as TGTGCCAGCAGTAAGGCGGTACCTGACTTGCCTTTCTTT. This translates into CASSKAVPDLPFF.

As concerns this clonotype: A much larger clone sits a single nucleotide away, making a read error possible. The chain links TRBV2 to TRBJ2-7; TRBD1 matches 8 bases. The CDR3 contains 13 residues. The germline V gene has CDR1 SNHLY and CDR2 FYNNEI. The CDR3 sequence: CASTGQGNYERYF. In DNA form, the CDR3 reads TGTGCCAGCACTGGACAGGGTAACTACGAGCGGTACTTC.

This clonotype has a handful of counts. This rearrangement joins TRBV11-2 to TRBJ2-4; 7 bases are shared with TRBD2. V trimming: 5 bases; J trimming: 0 bases; junction bases outside the gene matches: 10. Germline V gene lookup returns CDR1 SGHAT and CDR2 FQNNGV. The CDR3 sequence is 17 residues long. The CDR3 DNA sequence: TGTGCCAGCAGCAAAGGGGAGGGTACCGTAGCCAAAAACATTCAGTACTTC. Protein sequence: CASSKGEGTVAKNIQYF.

There are many counts of this clonotype. The chain uses TRBV18 and TRBJ1-1; the D is unclear. The CDR3 spans 14 residues. Germline CDR1 KGHSH, CDR2 LQKENI. V was cut by 2 bases and J by 5 bases, with 12 bases left in between. The CDR3 loop reads CASSPSQRGTEAFF. The CDR3 DNA sequence: TGTGCCAGCTCACCATCACAGAGAGGGACTGAAGCTTTCTTT.

The chain employs TRBV3-1 and TRBJ1-2; D is unresolved. The length of the CDR3 is 16 residues. The germline V and J ends were trimmed by 5 bases and 2 bases, with 18 bases remaining between them. Germline-derived CDR1 and CDR2 are LGHDT and YNNKEL (reference sequence). The CDR3: CASSNAYRRSNYGYTF. CDR3 coding DNA: TGTGCCAGCAGCAACGCGTACCGACGATCCAACTATGGCTACACCTTC.

This chain connects TRBV9 to TRBJ1-6; D ambiguous. V lost 1 base and J lost 11, with 7 bases in between. From germline, CDR1 is SGDLS and CDR2 YYNGEE. The CDR3 totals 12 residues. CDR3 region: CASSVRGPPLHF. CDR3 DNA sequence: TGTGCCAGCAGCGTACGCGGGCCACCCCTCCACTTT.

This chain uses TRBV11-2 with TRBJ1-2; no clear D gene. CDR1 and CDR2 (germline): SGHAT, FQNNGV. V gave up 3 bases and J gave up 4 bases, with 18 bases separating them. The CDR3 loop spans 16 amino acids. The CDR3 bases are TGTGCCAGCAGCTTTGCCCCTTTACAAAATAGCTATGGCTACACCTTC. This encodes CASSFAPLQNSYGYTF. Drawing the rest from reference TRBV11-2 and TRBJ1-2, the complete variable domain is EAGVAQSPRYKIIEKRQSVAFWCNPISGHATLYWYQQILGQGPKLLIQFQNNGVVDDSQLPKDRFSAERLKGVDSTLKIQPAKLEDSAVYLCASSFAPLQNSYGYTFGSGTRLTVV.

This clonotype was picked up many times. The chain employs TRBV11-1 and TRBJ2-5; a weak D match, TRBD1 (5 bases). The germline V gene has CDR1 SGHAT and CDR2 FQDESV (reference sequence). V was cut by 3 bases and J by 2 bases, with 16 bases left in between. This CDR3 is 16 amino acids long. This CDR3 reads CASSFYRPRAQETQYF. The CDR3 coding sequence is TGTGCCAGCAGCTTCTACCGGCCCAGGGCGCAAGAGACCCAGTACTTC.

This clonotype came up a few times. The V call is TRBV7-9, the J call TRBJ2-4; D might be TRBD1 (6 bases). V was shortened by 6 bases and J by 8 bases, with 14 bases between the two germline ends. The CDR3 spans 13 residues. Germline lookup yields CDR1 SEHNR and CDR2 FQNEAQ (reference sequence). The CDR3 reads CASSRRGEDIQYF. For the CDR3, the DNA is TGTGCCAGCAGTCGCAGGGGTGAGGACATTCAGTACTTC.

This chain connects TRBV18 to TRBJ2-5; the D is unclear. CDR1 KGHSH and CDR2 LQKENI come from the germline V gene. The CDR3 extends over 13 amino acids. Trimming removed 4 bases at V and 4 bases at J, with 10 bases between. As DNA, the CDR3 is TGTGCCAGCTCACATGGAGCCCCAGAGACCCAGTACTTC. Translation gives CASSHGAPETQYF.

The V call is TRBV20-1, the J call TRBJ2-2, with 7 bases aligning to TRBD2. The CDR3 extends over 13 amino acids. Germline CDR1 is DFQATT and CDR2 is SNEGSKA (reference sequence). Trimming at V came to 4 bases and at J to 7 bases, leaving 6 bases not matched to a gene. CDR3 sequence reads: CSAIAGANGELFF. In nucleotides, the CDR3 is TGCAGTGCTATTGCGGGAGCTAACGGGGAGCTGTTTTTT.

This clonotype occurred a few times. The chain links TRBV19 to TRBJ2-3; 9 nucleotides agree with TRBD1. With 7 bases clipped from V and 4 bases from J, the junction kept 12 bases outside the gene matches. The germline V gene has CDR1 LNHDA and CDR2 SQIVND (reference sequence). CDR3 size: 16 residues. In nucleotides, the CDR3 is TGTGCCAGTACCCTGGGGGCTACAGGGGGCGCAGATACGCAGTATTTT. This translates into CASTLGATGGADTQYF.

The CDR3 region has the DNA TGTGCCTCTCCTGGGGGGGATCCCACAGATACGCAGTATTTT. Protein: CASPGGDPTDTQYF. This sequence joins TRBV28 and TRBJ2-3; 7 nucleotides agree with TRBD2. V dropped 11 bases and J dropped 2; count of bases not matched to a gene: 10. The CDR3 consists of 14 residues. Germline assignment: CDR1 MDHEN and CDR2 SYDVKM.

This clonotype was detected once. The chain uses TRBV5-1 and TRBJ2-1; D gene ambiguous. The CDR3 spans 17 residues. Germline assignment: CDR1 SGHRS and CDR2 YFSETQ. V was trimmed by 3 bases and J by 0 bases, leaving 16 bases between them. This CDR3 is CASSSPSSGFSYNEQFF. As DNA, the CDR3 is TGCGCCAGCAGCTCCCCTAGTTCAGGATTCTCCTACAATGAGCAGTTCTTC. The whole variable domain, remainder taken from reference TRBV5-1 and TRBJ2-1, is KAGVTQTPRYLIKTRGQQVTLSCSPISGHRSVSWYQQTPGQGLQFLFEYFSETQRNKGNFPGRFSGRQFSNSRSEMNVSTLELGDSALYLCASSSPSSGFSYNEQFFGPGTRLTVL.

This clonotype was detected ten times or more. This chain joins TRBV7-8 and TRBJ2-5, with a tentative D call TRBD1 (6 bases). V lost 3 bases and J lost 10, with 18 bases in between. CDR3 length equals 14 residues. CDR1 SGHVS and CDR2 FQNEAQ come from the germline V gene. CDR3 nucleotide sequence: TGTGCCAGCAGCTTGGAACAGGGACGTATCAGCCAGTACTTC. Translation gives CASSLEQGRISQYF.

The J gene is TRBJ2-1, the V gene TRBV19, with D perhaps matching TRBD2 (6 bases). Germline V gene sequence: CDR1 LNHDA, CDR2 SQIVND (reference sequence). There are 16 residues in the CDR3. V lost 2 bases to trimming and J lost 9 bases, with 20 bases between them. The CDR3 nucleotides read TGTGCCAGTAGTATACGTGTGGGATTGCGGGATGGTGAGCAGTTCTTC. As protein: CASSIRVGLRDGEQFF.

The rearrangement uses TRBV28 and TRBJ1-2; D call uncertain. The CDR3 extends over 15 amino acids. Trimming stripped 5 bases from V and 2 bases from J, with 15 bases between. The germline gives CDR1 MDHEN, CDR2 SYDVKM. The DNA of the CDR3 is TGTGCCAGCAGTAGTACCGTAGGGTTAAACTATGGCTACACCTTC. The encoded protein is CASSSTVGLNYGYTF.

CDR3 coding DNA: TGTGCCAGCAGCTTAGGTCGATTTTCGGGAGTTCGCCGGGAGCTGTTTTTT. This sequence encodes CASSLGRFSGVRRELFF. The chain recombines TRBV7-2 with TRBJ2-2, with TRBD2 as a possible D gene (6 bases). CDR3 length: 17 residues. Germline CDR1 is SGHTA and CDR2 is FQGNSA. Trimming removed 1 base from V and 9 bases from J, with 21 bases in between. Drawing the rest from reference TRBV7-2 and TRBJ2-2, the complete variable domain is GAGVSQSPSNKVTEKGKDVELRCDPISGHTALYWYRQSLGQGLEFLIYFQGNSAPDKSGLPSDRFSAERTGGSVSTLTIQRTQQEDSAVYLCASSLGRFSGVRRELFFGEGSRLTVL.

This clonotype came up a few times. The V and J genes are TRBV5-1 and TRBJ2-1; 11 bases are shared with TRBD1. Germline V gene sequence: CDR1 SGHRS, CDR2 YFSETQ. The V gene end was trimmed by 0 bases and the J gene end by 9 bases; junction bases not matched to a gene: 2. This CDR3 contains 14 residues. The CDR3 region has the DNA TGCGCCAGCAGCTTGGAGGGACAGGGGGGTGAGCAGTTCTTC. Translating gives CASSLEGQGGEQFF. The entire variable domain, with the rest obtained from reference TRBV5-1 and TRBJ2-1, is as follows: KAGVTQTPRYLIKTRGQQVTLSCSPISGHRSVSWYQQTPGQGLQFLFEYFSETQRNKGNFPGRFSGRQFSNSRSEMNVSTLELGDSALYLCASSLEGQGGEQFFGPGTRLTVL.

The genes are TRBV9 and TRBJ2-3, with 11 bases fitting TRBD2. CDR1 is SGDLS, CDR2 YYNGEE, per germline. With 5 bases clipped from V and 0 bases from J, the junction kept 8 bases outside the gene matches. This CDR3 has 17 residues. The CDR3, as DNA: TGTGCCAGCAGTAAGCTAGCGGGAGGTACTAGCACAGATACGCAGTATTTT. The encoded protein is CASSKLAGGTSTDTQYF.

This clonotype was seen more than once but under ten times. The V call is TRBV7-2, the J call TRBJ1-4; weak D call: TRBD1 (5 bases). CDR3 length: 18 residues. Germline lookup yields CDR1 SGHTA and CDR2 FQGNSA. V was shortened by 1 base and J by 2 bases, with 17 bases between the two germline ends. Here the CDR3 DNA reads TGTGCCAGCAGCTTAGTTTCGCAGGGTGGGATGACTAATGAAAAACTGTTTTTT. Translation: CASSLVSQGGMTNEKLFF.

Only a few counts were recorded for this clonotype. The rearrangement links TRBV7-2 to TRBJ2-5; 8 bases match TRBD1. V was pared by 2 bases and J by 5 bases, with 7 bases of the junction left unmatched. CDR1 and CDR2 (germline): SGHTA, FQGNSA. This CDR3 is 15 amino acids long. The CDR3 protein is CASSLTGGISETQYF. The CDR3 DNA follows: TGTGCCAGCAGCTTAACAGGGGGTATTTCTGAGACCCAGTACTTC.